A single sample gave rise to the 4 T cell receptor beta chains below, sequenced in a study of blood T cells in healthy people across ages. The second PCR ran about 6 to 12 cycles with a sample-barcoded 5' primer and J-beta primers. A single record per CDR3 protein comes from TCRdb applying MiXCR to the 5' RACE reads. The sample comprises 800,000 to 1,000,000 distinct CDR3 sequences, about 48% of which are singletons, and 10% to 15% rests with the top ten. Sequences were obtained from blood. The receptors were gathered from a man aged 25-45 years in good health.

This clonotype appeared a single time. The V and J genes are TRBV5-1 and TRBJ2-5, with a weak D call TRBD2 (7 bases). From germline, CDR1 is SGHRS and CDR2 YFSETQ. This CDR3 is 16 amino acids long. With 0 bases removed from V and 2 bases from J, the gap between germline ends came to 14 bases. This chain's CDR3 is CASSLDAGALQETQYF. The DNA of the CDR3 is TGCGCCAGCAGCTTGGACGCGGGGGCCTTACAAGAGACCCAGTACTTC.

V gene TRBV14 combines with J gene TRBJ2-1; TRBD2 is a possible D gene (6 bases). CDR3 length equals 14 residues. Per germline, CDR1 SGHDN and CDR2 FVKESK. The V end was cut by 4 bases, the J end by 9 bases, with 16 bases between. Written as DNA, the CDR3 is TGTGCCAGCAGCCGGGCGGGACCTGGGGGTGAGCAGTTCTTC. Amino acid sequence: CASSRAGPGGEQFF. The entire variable domain, with the rest obtained from reference TRBV14 and TRBJ2-1, is as follows: EAGVTQFPSHSVIEKGQTVTLRCDPISGHDNLYWYRRVMGKEIKFLLHFVKESKQDESGMPNNRFLAERTGGTYSTLKVQPAELEDSGVYFCASSRAGPGGEQFFGPGTRLTVL.

This clonotype was detected only a few times. The CDR3 DNA sequence: TGTGCCACCAGCCGTGGGACTAGCGGGGGCCCTATAAGCTCCTACAATGAGCAGTTCTTC. Its translation: CATSRGTSGGPISSYNEQFF. This chain uses TRBV15 with TRBJ2-1; 14 positions match TRBD2. The germline gives CDR1 LNHNV, CDR2 YYDKDF (reference sequence). V was pared by 5 bases and J by 0 bases, with 12 bases of the junction left unmatched. The CDR3 runs 20 residues.

The chain combines TRBV29-1 with TRBJ2-7, with 8 bases aligning to TRBD1. Germline lookup yields CDR1 SQVTM and CDR2 ANQGSEA. Losses at the gene ends were 4 bases for V and 5 bases for J; bases not matched to a gene: 7. CDR3 length equals 13 residues. CDR3 DNA: TGCAGCGTTGCCCCGGACAGGGTCCACGAGCAGTACTTC. Its translation is CSVAPDRVHEQYF.